The next 21 T cell receptor beta chains were all read from a single sample in a study of T cell repertoires in aging, cancer and after chemotherapy (dated by TCRdb to between 2019 and 2020). The instrument was an Illumina MiSeq. Multiplex touch-down PCR with a mixed TRB-A/B primer pool was used to amplify rearranged TRB sequences covering the V, D and J segments. Through fastp at Q25 and MiXCR, TCRdb rebuilt clones from the public reads, retaining in-frame beta chains. Entries that share a CDR3 protein sequence are merged under the most common genes and DNA. The table for this sample lists around 5,000 distinct CDR3 sequences; less than 25% of them were counted only once. The ten biggest clones cover roughly 4.1% of the sample. Instead of sorted cells or RNA, genomic DNA extracted from peripheral blood served as the source for amplifying TCR beta rearrangements. The sequenced material came from blood. Receptors were obtained from a human donor with a blood cancer.

This clonotype occurred a few times. The rearrangement joins TRBV28 to TRBJ2-6; TRBD1 matches at 9 bases. The J segment lost 4 bases and the V segment lost 5 bases, leaving 3 bases of the junction unmatched. Germline assignment: CDR1 MDHEN and CDR2 SYDVKM. The CDR3 sequence is 15 residues long. The CDR3: CASSDRGLGANVLTF. The CDR3 bases are TGTGCCAGCAGTGACAGGGGGTTGGGGGCCAACGTCCTGACTTTC.

The chain employs TRBV11-3 and TRBJ2-1; D may be TRBD2 (6 bases). Germline CDR1 SGHNT, CDR2 YENEEA. V was pared by 3 bases and J by 4 bases, with 16 bases between. The CDR3 contains 16 residues. The CDR3 sequence: CASSFRSGVGYNEQFF. The CDR3 nucleotides read TGTGCCAGCAGCTTCCGGTCGGGGGTGGGTTACAATGAGCAGTTCTTC.

The gene calls are TRBV7-9 and TRBJ2-3; 8 bases agree with TRBD1. Looked up from germline, CDR1 is SEHNR and CDR2 is FQNEAQ (reference sequence). The CDR3 spans 17 residues. Trimming at V came to 1 base and at J to 2 bases, leaving 8 bases not matched to a gene. The CDR3 loop is CASSLGTGPTSTDTQYF. The CDR3 DNA reads as TGTGCCAGCAGCTTAGGGACAGGGCCAACTTCCACAGATACGCAGTATTTT. The entire variable domain, with the rest obtained from reference TRBV7-9 and TRBJ2-3, is as follows: DTGVSQNPRHKITKRGQNVTFRCDPISEHNRLYWYRQTLGQGPEFLTYFQNEAQLEKSRLLSDRFSAERPKGSFSTLEIQRTEQGDSAMYLCASSLGTGPTSTDTQYFGPGTRLTVL.

V and J are TRBV2 and TRBJ2-4; TRBD1 matches 8 bases. V shed 9 bases, J shed 6 bases, and the junction held 10 bases outside the gene matches. The CDR3 sequence is 14 residues long. Germline loops: CDR1 SNHLY, CDR2 FYNNEI. The CDR3, as DNA: TGTGCCAGAAGTCCCGGGACAGGAGGAAACATTCAGTACTTC. Protein: CARSPGTGGNIQYF.

By sample share, this clonotype is medium-sized (0.01 to 0.1%). The V gene is TRBV19, the J gene TRBJ1-5, with 8 bases lining up with TRBD1. This CDR3 region has 15 residues. Trimming took 6 bases from V and 0 from J; bases not matched to a gene: 4. Germline CDR1 and CDR2: LNHDA and SQIVND (reference sequence). The CDR3 spells CASRGTGYSNQPQHF. CDR3 DNA sequence: TGTGCCAGTAGGGGGACAGGCTATAGCAATCAGCCCCAGCATTTT. The full variable domain, its missing parts supplied by reference TRBV19 and TRBJ1-5, is DGGITQSPKYLFRKEGQNVTLSCEQNLNHDAMYWYRQDPGQGLRLIYYSQIVNDFQKGDIAEGYSVSREKKESFPLTVTSAQKNPTAFYLCASRGTGYSNQPQHFGDGTRLSIL.

By its share, this clonotype is medium-sized (0.01 to 0.1%). The CDR3 here is CSASVRGELFF. Written as DNA, the CDR3 is TGCAGTGCATCCGTCCGCGGGGAGCTGTTTTTT. The rearrangement uses TRBV20-1 and TRBJ2-2; D not certain. Germline V gene sequence: CDR1 DFQATT, CDR2 SNEGSKA (reference sequence). The CDR3 is 11 residues long. V lost 6 bases and J 7 bases, leaving 9 bases between the germline ends.

This chain connects TRBV6-1 to TRBJ2-7, with 11 bases lining up with TRBD2. V shed 5 bases and J 4 bases; nucleotides not matched to a gene: 4. The CDR3 is made up of 14 amino acids. CDR1 is MNHNS, CDR2 SASEGT, per germline. The CDR3 here is CASSLAGGEYEQYF. CDR3 coding DNA: TGTGCCAGCAGTTTAGCGGGAGGGGAATACGAGCAGTACTTC.

This clonotype is medium-sized in the sample. The chain uses TRBV27 and TRBJ2-7; D is perhaps TRBD1 (5 bases). CDR1 MNHEY and CDR2 SMNVEV come from the germline V gene (reference sequence). The length of the CDR3 is 13 residues. V was trimmed by 2 bases and J by 3 bases, leaving 8 bases between them. As DNA, the CDR3 is TGTGCCAGCAGTTTAGGGGCGGACTACGAGCAGTACTTC. Protein product: CASSLGADYEQYF.

This clonotype has more than one count but fewer than ten. The chain has TRBV7-6 and TRBJ2-2, with 10 bases matching TRBD2. This CDR3 region has 16 residues. Germline assignment: CDR1 SGHVS and CDR2 FNYEAQ. After removal of 1 base from V and 7 bases from J, the junction contained 6 bases not matched to a gene. The CDR3 spells CASSLGVAGGVGELFF. CDR3 in DNA: TGTGCCAGCAGCTTAGGAGTAGCGGGAGGTGTCGGGGAGCTGTTTTTT.

By proportion, this clonotype is medium-sized. This chain connects TRBV27 to TRBJ2-7; D is uncertain. V gave up 2 bases and J gave up 2 bases, with 10 bases separating them. The CDR3 runs to 14 residues. Per the germline V gene, CDR1 is MNHEY and CDR2 is SMNVEV (reference sequence). The CDR3 loop is CASSLQQHAYEQYF. The CDR3 bases are TGTGCCAGCAGTTTACAGCAGCATGCCTACGAGCAGTACTTC.

Within the sample, this clonotype is medium-sized (0.01 to 0.1%). The gene calls are TRBV6-1 and TRBJ1-5; 8 nucleotides match TRBD1. Germline loops: CDR1 MNHNS, CDR2 SASEGT. CDR3 length: 14 amino acids. V lost 7 bases, J lost 4 bases, and 6 bases stayed unmatched. CDR3 coding DNA: TGTGCCAGCACCAGCAGGGGGCGGAATCAGCCCCAGCATTTT. Protein product: CASTSRGRNQPQHF.

By share, this clonotype ranks as medium-sized (0.01 to 0.1%). CDR3 bases: TGTGCCAGCAGCCGCCGGCCGGGACTAGCCTCGGAGGGTGAGCAGTTCTTC. Amino acid sequence: CASSRRPGLASEGEQFF. The V gene is TRBV27, the J gene TRBJ2-1; 9 positions match TRBD2. Trimming at V came to 6 bases and at J to 9 bases, leaving 18 bases not matched to a gene. Germline CDR1 and CDR2: MNHEY and SMNVEV (reference sequence). The CDR3 length is 17 residues.

This clonotype is deemed medium-sized. V gene TRBV19 combines with J gene TRBJ1-2; D call uncertain. V was shortened by 8 bases and J by 1 base, with 8 bases between the two germline ends. The CDR3 spans 12 residues. Germline-derived CDR1 and CDR2 are LNHDA and SQIVND (reference sequence). This CDR3 reads CASSPYNYGYTF. The CDR3 DNA sequence: TGTGCCAGTTCACCGTATAACTATGGCTACACCTTC.

This clonotype was detected only a few times. V is TRBV5-1 and J is TRBJ1-2; TRBD1 matches 7 bases. The V and J ends lost 4 bases and 2 bases, in that order; junction bases with no gene match: 2. The CDR3 has 13 amino acids. Germline V gene sequence: CDR1 SGHRS, CDR2 YFSETQ. The chain's CDR3 is CASSVGQNYGYTF. Written as DNA, the CDR3 is TGCGCCAGCAGCGTGGGACAGAACTATGGCTACACCTTC.

This clonotype has a handful of counts. The CDR3 region is CASSLGGANYGYTF. CDR3 sequence (DNA): TGTGCCAGCAGCTTGGGGGGAGCTAACTATGGCTACACCTTC. The chain has TRBV5-4 and TRBJ1-2, with D hard to call. Trimming cost V 0 bases and J 0 bases, with 6 bases left between them. Germline values: CDR1 SGHNT, CDR2 YYREEE (reference sequence). The CDR3 has 14 amino acids.

The V call is TRBV19, the J call TRBJ2-7; D remains unclear. Trimming stripped 10 bases from V and 1 base from J, with 14 bases between. CDR1 is LNHDA, CDR2 SQIVND, per germline (reference sequence). This CDR3 is built from 13 residues. For the CDR3, the DNA is TGTGCCACCGAGTCAGGCAGTTCCTACGAGCAGTACTTC. Protein: CATESGSSYEQYF. Combining the CDR3 with reference TRBV19 and TRBJ2-7 gives the whole variable domain DGGITQSPKYLFRKEGQNVTLSCEQNLNHDAMYWYRQDPGQGLRLIYYSQIVNDFQKGDIAEGYSVSREKKESFPLTVTSAQKNPTAFYLCATESGSSYEQYFGPGTRLTVT.

The chain employs TRBV20-1 and TRBJ1-6; D is unclear. CDR3 size: 15 residues. Looked up from germline, CDR1 is DFQATT and CDR2 is SNEGSKA (reference sequence). Trimming pared 0 bases from V and 10 bases from J, leaving 16 bases between. CDR3 DNA sequence: TGCAGTGCTAGAGATGGAAGGTCTTCGGGATCACCCCTCCACTTT. It yields the protein CSARDGRSSGSPLHF.

This clonotype was counted a few times. The chain couples TRBV10-3 to TRBJ2-2, with D possibly matching TRBD2 (5 bases). This CDR3 region has 13 residues. CDR1 and CDR2 from the germline V gene are ENHRY and SYGVKD. This CDR3 reads CVSSGSNTGELFF. In DNA, the CDR3 is TGTGTCTCGAGCGGCAGTAACACCGGGGAGCTGTTTTTT.

This clonotype has just a few counts. V is TRBV14 and J is TRBJ2-3; 8 bases match TRBD1. V was clipped by 2 bases and J by 0 bases; unmatched bases: 1. Germline CDR1 SGHDN, CDR2 FVKESK. The CDR3 is made up of 15 amino acids. As DNA, the CDR3 is TGTGCCAGCAGCCAAAGACAGGGGAGCACAGATACGCAGTATTTT. This gives the protein CASSQRQGSTDTQYF.

This clonotype is labeled medium-sized. The chain carries TRBV6-6 and TRBJ1-5; D not certain. The CDR3 spans 14 residues. V was cut by 2 bases and J by 2 bases, with 7 bases left in between. Germline V gene data show CDR1 as MNHNY and CDR2 as SVGAGI (reference sequence). Here the CDR3 DNA reads TGTGCCAGCAGTTACGGAGTGGGCAATCAGCCCCAGCATTTT. Translating gives CASSYGVGNQPQHF.

This clonotype turned up a few times. V is TRBV7-2 and J is TRBJ2-2; D not certain. The germline V gene has CDR1 SGHTA and CDR2 FQGNSA. This CDR3 is 11 amino acids long. V lost 6 bases to trimming and J lost 3 bases, with 2 bases between them. Written as DNA, the CDR3 is TGTGCCAGCAGGGACACCGGGGAGCTGTTTTTT. Amino acids: CASRDTGELFF.